Presented here are 27 T cell receptor beta chains from one specimen sequenced in a study of cytomegalovirus exposure and HLA in healthy donors. PCR was performed using 60 Vbeta and 13 Jbeta primers. Here immunoSEQ multiplex PCR was the method, and the copy in TCRdb shows in-frame clones only, minus some. The sample has some 100,000 clones, approximately 80% seen once. The sample comprised PBMCs. Every receptor here comes from a woman between 18 and 30 years old in good health and CMV-seronegative.

The chain links TRBV6-6 to TRBJ1-3; 7 bases line up with TRBD1. Losses at the gene ends were 2 bases for V and 4 bases for J; bases not matched to a gene: 5. Germline CDR1 reads MNHNY; CDR2 reads SVGAGI (reference sequence). CDR3 length equals 15 residues. Written as DNA, the CDR3 is TGTGCCAGCAGTTACGACGGGACAGTAGGAAACACCATATATTTT. It encodes CASSYDGTVGNTIYF.

Only one count was recorded for this clone. The rearrangement uses TRBV9 and TRBJ1-6; D is unclear. V gave up 3 bases and J gave up 0 bases, with 10 bases separating them. The CDR3 runs 16 residues. Germline V gene sequence: CDR1 SGDLS, CDR2 YYNGEE. CDR3: CASSAEGSSYNSPLHF. DNA for the CDR3: TGTGCCAGCAGCGCCGAAGGGAGCTCCTATAATTCACCCCTCCACTTT.

The chain couples TRBV7-6 to TRBJ2-2; TRBD2 matches at 9 bases. The V segment lost 5 bases and the J segment 0 bases; nucleotides outside the gene matches: 10. Germline CDR1 and CDR2: SGHVS and FNYEAQ. The CDR3 is made up of 18 amino acids. The CDR3 spells CASSITSGYPANTGELFF. DNA of the CDR3: TGTGCCAGCAGCATAACTAGCGGGTACCCAGCGAACACCGGGGAGCTGTTTTTT.

Note on this clone: A junction end diverges from the germline sequence, so it may reflect a read error. This chain connects TRBV7-9 to TRBJ2-5; 7 nucleotides line up with TRBD2. Germline-derived CDR1 and CDR2 are SEHNR and FQNEAQ (reference sequence). The CDR3 runs to 14 residues. The CDR3 sequence is CSSSLAAGSETQYF. CDR3 coding DNA: TGTTCCAGCAGCTTAGCAGCGGGATCAGAGACCCAGTACTTC.

This chain connects TRBV27 to TRBJ1-1, with 8 bases aligning to TRBD1. With V trimmed by 4 bases and J by 7 bases, 11 bases remained unmatched. Germline CDR1 is MNHEY and CDR2 is SMNVEV (reference sequence). CDR3 length equals 15 residues. The CDR3 nucleotides read TGTGCCAGCAGTTCATTTACCGGGACAGGATATGAAGCTTTCTTT. Amino acids: CASSSFTGTGYEAFF.

This chain connects TRBV2 to TRBJ1-3; 10 nucleotides agree with TRBD1. CDR3 size: 15 residues. Germline CDR1 is SNHLY and CDR2 is FYNNEI. The V gene end was trimmed by 5 bases and the J gene end by 3 bases; junction bases not matched to a gene: 4. DNA of the CDR3: TGTGCCAGCAGTCGACAGGGGGCAGATGGAAACACCATATATTTT. Its translation: CASSRQGADGNTIYF.

V usage is TRBV2 and J usage is TRBJ2-5, with 8 bases lining up with TRBD2. TRBJ2-7 matches the DNA end more closely, so the J call is doubtful. The CDR3 extends over 14 amino acids. Looked up from germline, CDR1 is SNHLY and CDR2 is FYNNEI. CDR3 residues: CASSDQREPYEQYF. The CDR3 coding sequence is TGTGCCAGCAGTGACCAGCGGGAGCCCTACGAGCAGTACTTC.

The chain has TRBV27 and TRBJ2-3, with TRBD1 matching over 8 bases. Germline CDR1 reads MNHEY; CDR2 reads SMNVEV (reference sequence). The CDR3 runs 14 residues. V gave up 6 bases and J gave up 2 bases; unmatched junction bases: 4. CDR3 bases: TGTGCCAGCAGGAGACAGGGGTACACAGATACGCAGTATTTT. Translated, it gives CASRRQGYTDTQYF.

The chain joins TRBV5-4 to TRBJ1-4, with TRBD1 matching over 9 bases. The CDR3 runs 16 residues. Germline-derived CDR1 and CDR2 are SGHNT and YYREEE (reference sequence). With V trimmed by 0 bases and J by 5 bases, 5 bases remained unmatched. The CDR3 sequence: CASSLGQGGGNEKLFF. The CDR3 bases are TGTGCCAGCAGCTTGGGACAGGGGGGAGGCAATGAAAAACTGTTTTTT.

This clone was picked up one time. The chain uses TRBV25-1 and TRBJ2-1; 8 bases fit TRBD2. The CDR3 runs to 15 residues. With V trimmed by 6 bases and J by 7 bases, 11 bases remained unmatched. CDR1 and CDR2 from the germline V gene are MGHDK and SYGVNS. The CDR3 sequence: CASSESGSPINEQFF. The DNA of the CDR3 is TGTGCCAGCAGCGAGAGCGGGAGCCCCATTAATGAGCAGTTCTTC.

The chain links TRBV6-5 to TRBJ2-7; 7 bases are a match to TRBD2. Trimming at V came to 5 bases and at J to 4 bases, leaving 5 bases not matched to a gene. CDR3 length equals 13 residues. In germline, CDR1 is MNHEY, CDR2 SVGAGI. CDR3 region: CASSDGREYEQYF. Written as DNA, the CDR3 is TGTGCCAGCAGTGACGGGCGGGAGTACGAGCAGTACTTC.

The chain has TRBV9 and TRBJ2-1, with 9 nucleotides matching TRBD1. V was clipped by 3 bases and J by 4 bases; unmatched bases: 5. CDR1 SGDLS and CDR2 YYNGEE come from the germline V gene. This CDR3 comprises 15 residues. The DNA for the CDR3 is TGTGCCAGCAGCGAGCGACAGGGGGGATACAATGAGCAGTTCTTC. Protein sequence: CASSERQGGYNEQFF.

The gene calls are TRBV29-1 and TRBJ1-2; D gene unclear. The CDR3 spans 12 residues. The germline V gene encodes CDR1 SQVTM and CDR2 ANQGSEA. V was pared by 6 bases and J by 4 bases, with 12 bases between. The CDR3 DNA reads TGCAGCGTCCTAGACGGAATCTATGGCTACACCTTC. Protein: CSVLDGIYGYTF.

This chain connects TRBV12-2 to TRBJ2-1; no DNA check was done on the table's D call, TRBD1. TRBV12-2 is an annotated pseudogene. The CDR3 spans 15 residues. CDR3 sequence (DNA): TGTGCAAGTCGCTTAGGGCAGGGGGCGGTATATGAGCAGTTCTTC. It specifies CASRLGQGAVYEQFF.

The rearrangement uses TRBV4-1 and TRBJ2-7; D possibly corresponds to TRBD1 (6 bases). The CDR3 consists of 16 residues. Trimming pared 0 bases from V and 2 bases from J, leaving 14 bases between. Per germline, CDR1 MGHRA and CDR2 YSYEKL. Here the CDR3 DNA reads TGCGCCAGCAGCCAAGATGGTACAGGGATTGCCTACGAGCAGTACTTC. The encoded protein is CASSQDGTGIAYEQYF.

The genes are TRBV30 and TRBJ1-4; TRBD1 might be the D (5 bases). CDR1 GTSNPN and CDR2 SVGIG come from the germline V gene (reference sequence). V was shortened by 4 bases and J by 0 bases, with 12 bases between the two germline ends. This CDR3 region has 15 residues. The CDR3 spells CAWTQGSATNEKLFF. The CDR3 region has the DNA TGTGCCTGGACGCAGGGTTCTGCAACTAATGAAAAACTGTTTTTT. The whole variable domain, remainder taken from reference TRBV30 and TRBJ1-4, is SQTIHQWPATLVQPVGSPLSLECTVEGTSNPNLYWYRQAAGRGLQLLFYSVGIGQISSEVPQNLSASRPQDRQFILSSKKLLLSDSGFYLCAWTQGSATNEKLFFGSGTQLSVL.

J is TRBJ2-1 and V is TRBV9; D ambiguous. CDR1 and CDR2 from the germline V gene are SGDLS and YYNGEE. CDR3 length: 14 amino acids. V was shortened by 0 bases and J by 8 bases, with 12 bases between the two germline ends. This chain's CDR3 is CASSVDSSFDEQFF. In DNA form, the CDR3 reads TGTGCCAGCAGCGTAGATAGTAGCTTCGATGAGCAGTTCTTC.

The rearrangement uses TRBV28 and TRBJ2-1; TRBD2 agrees at 10 bases. There are 17 residues in the CDR3. CDR1 is MDHEN, CDR2 SYDVKM, per germline. After removal of 5 bases from V and 6 bases from J, the junction contained 13 bases not matched to a gene. For the CDR3, the DNA is TGTGCCAGCAGTCCCCCCCGACTGACTAGCGGGCTCAATGAGCAGTTCTTC. Translation gives CASSPPRLTSGLNEQFF.

CDR3 bases: TGTGCCAGTAGTATTGGGGACACCGTACCCGGGGAGCTGTTTTTT. It is translated as CASSIGDTVPGELFF. The chain employs TRBV19 and TRBJ2-2; possible D gene TRBD1, 6 bases. The CDR3 totals 15 residues. V gave up 3 bases and J gave up 6 bases, with 14 bases separating them. Germline CDR1 is LNHDA and CDR2 is SQIVND (reference sequence).

This chain uses TRBV6-4 with TRBJ2-3; the match to TRBD2 covers 11 bases. Germline V gene data show CDR1 as MRHNA and CDR2 as SNTAGT. The CDR3 extends over 14 amino acids. Germline trimming cut 9 bases from V and 2 bases from J; bases unmatched to any gene: 4. CDR3 bases: TGTGCCAGTAGTAGCGGGGGGGACACAGATACGCAGTATTTT. The encoded protein is CASSSGGDTDTQYF.

J is TRBJ2-5 and V is TRBV7-9; D gene uncertain. CDR1 and CDR2 from the germline V gene are SEHNR and FQNEAQ (reference sequence). CDR3 length: 15 residues. V was trimmed by 7 bases and J by 11 bases, leaving 26 bases between them. CDR3 sequence reads: CASTFGPRPILEQYF. The DNA for the CDR3 is TGTGCCAGCACCTTTGGTCCCCGGCCTATTTTGGAGCAGTACTTC.

V gene TRBV6-1 combines with J gene TRBJ1-1; TRBD1 agrees at 7 bases. The CDR3 has 14 residues. CDR1 is MNHNS, CDR2 SASEGT, per germline. V shed 5 bases and J 1 base; nucleotides not matched to a gene: 4. As DNA, the CDR3 is TGTGCCAGCAGTAAGACAGGGAGGAACACTGAAGCTTTCTTT. Residues: CASSKTGRNTEAFF.

The rearrangement uses TRBV10-3 and TRBJ2-1, with a tentative D call TRBD2 (6 bases). The CDR3 has 14 amino acids. Germline V gives CDR1 ENHRY, CDR2 SYGVKD. Trimming left V 10 bases short and J 6 bases short, with 19 bases between. The CDR3 DNA is TGTGCCACCTCACGCGGGACGGGGCCCAATGAGCAGTTCTTC. It encodes CATSRGTGPNEQFF.

In the case of this clone: The conserved closing phenylalanine or tryptophan is absent in this CDR3, likely reflecting a read error. This sequence joins TRBV7-2 and TRBJ2-4; maybe TRBD2 (6 bases). The CDR3 is 18 amino acids. In germline, CDR1 is SGHTA, CDR2 FQGNSA. V dropped 3 bases and J dropped 3 bases, with 21 bases sitting between them. CDR3 bases: TGTGCCAGCAGCTTTGGCCCCTCTTTACCGGGGGTCAAAAACATTCAGTACCTC. Its translation is CASSFGPSLPGVKNIQYL.

This clone occurred once. This chain uses TRBV28 with TRBJ1-6, with 8 nucleotides matching TRBD1. Trimming cost V 5 bases and J 2 bases; bases outside gene matches: 11. The CDR3 contains 18 residues. From germline, CDR1 is MDHEN and CDR2 SYDVKM. Here the CDR3 DNA reads TGTGCCAGCAGTCCGACAATTGACAGGGGCACCTATAATTCACCCCTCCACTTT. This translates into CASSPTIDRGTYNSPLHF.

The rearrangement uses TRBV29-1 and TRBJ2-3; 10 bases agree with TRBD2. Germline CDR1 is SQVTM and CDR2 is ANQGSEA. Trimming cost V 1 base and J 4 bases; bases outside gene matches: 11. This CDR3 contains 17 residues. This CDR3 reads CSVEGLRSGGAPDTQYF. CDR3 nucleotides: TGCAGCGTTGAAGGATTGCGCAGCGGGGGGGCCCCAGATACGCAGTATTTT.

There are a few counts of this clone. The rearrangement uses TRBV28 and TRBJ2-7; D is perhaps TRBD1 (6 bases). This CDR3 is built from 15 residues. CDR1 and CDR2 (germline): MDHEN, SYDVKM. Trimming took off 6 bases at V and 0 bases at J, with 15 bases between the two ends. The CDR3 DNA is TGTGCCAGCAGCACGGGACACTCGAACTCCTACGAGCAGTACTTC. Protein: CASSTGHSNSYEQYF.